This is a list of T cell receptor beta chains from one sample in a study. Via MiXCR, TCRdb re-called the RT-PCR reads, giving one row per CDR3 protein. This sample carries around 700,000 distinct CDR3 sequences, 14% of them seen once, and the ten largest clones take 3.6%. The sample taken for sequencing was memory CD4+ T cells from blood. All receptors derive from a female donor in good health, serving as a healthy control. Each CDR3 is given with its conserved first and last residue. D genes are given only for firm matches. The size entry is marked missing in some rows and otherwise reads once, few, many or a size class.

cdr3_aa,cdr3_nt,j_call,clone_size,v_call,d_call
CASSQGQGRATEAFF,TGTGCCAGCAGCCAAGGACAGGGACGAGCAACTGAAGCTTTCTTT,TRBJ1-1,NA,TRBV6-2/TRBV6-3,TRBD1
CASSFFLGTDYGYTF,TGTGCCAGCAGCTTCTTCCTAGGGACAGACTATGGCTACACCTTC,TRBJ1-2,NA,TRBV5-4,TRBD1
CSARQIKGRDEAFF,TGCAGTGCTCGACAGATCAAAGGGAGGGATGAAGCTTTCTTT,TRBJ1-1,many,TRBV20-1,NA
CASSFNIRDTGELFF,TGTGCCAGCAGTTTTAACATACGGGACACCGGGGAGCTGTTTTTT,TRBJ2-2,NA,TRBV28,NA
CASSQDSAGSTEAFF,TGCGCCAGCAGCCAAGATTCAGCAGGTAGCACTGAAGCTTTCTTT,TRBJ1-1,NA,TRBV4-3,NA
CAIKGQNTEAFF,TGTGCCATCAAAGGACAGAACACTGAAGCTTTCTTT,TRBJ1-1,few,TRBV10-3,NA
CATANYGEQYF,TGTGCCACTGCTAACTACGGCGAGCAGTACTTC,TRBJ2-7,NA,TRBV24-1,NA
CASSPQRTDGYTF,TGCGCCAGCAGCCCGCAGAGGACAGATGGCTACACCTTC,TRBJ1-2,few,TRBV5-1,NA
CSASPREFPSYEQYF,TGCAGTGCTAGCCCCCGAGAATTTCCTTCCTACGAGCAGTACTTC,TRBJ2-7,many,TRBV20-1,NA
CASIGFLNTEAFF,TGTGCCAGCATCGGATTTTTGAACACTGAAGCTTTCTTT,TRBJ1-1,few,TRBV28,NA
CASSEAGHGNGYTF,TGTGCCAGCAGTGAAGCCGGGCACGGGAATGGCTACACCTTC,TRBJ1-2,many,TRBV6-1,NA
CSARSGAASYNEQFF,TGCAGTGCTAGAAGCGGGGCCGCCTCCTACAATGAGCAGTTCTTC,TRBJ2-1,few,TRBV20-1,TRBD2
CASAPTSRGGELFF,TGTGCCAGTGCGCCGACTAGCCGTGGCGGGGAGCTGTTTTTT,TRBJ2-2,NA,TRBV2,TRBD2
CASSPGKGPKEKLFF,TGTGCCAGCAGCCCTGGGAAGGGGCCGAAGGAAAAACTGTTTTTT,TRBJ1-4,few,TRBV12-3/TRBV12-4,NA
CASSWGQNTEAFF,TGTGCCAGCAGTTGGGGACAGAACACTGAAGCTTTCTTT,TRBJ1-1,many,TRBV12-3/TRBV12-4,NA
CASSRDSDSGANVLTF,TGTGCCAGCAGCCGGGACAGCGACTCTGGGGCCAACGTCCTGACTTTC,TRBJ2-6,many,TRBV27,TRBD1
CASQFSGDTEAFF,TGTGCCAGCCAGTTCAGTGGGGACACTGAAGCTTTCTTT,TRBJ1-1,NA,TRBV7-9,NA